One sample yielded the 17 T cell receptor beta chains listed below, sequenced in a study of T cell responses to AZD1222 COVID-19 vaccine. Data came from immunoSEQ multiplex PCR; TCRdb stores just in-frame clones and leaves some out. The sample holds 140,000 to 150,000 clones; approximately 85% are singletons and the top ten take around 8.6%. The starting material was peripheral blood, obtained on day 0 of AZD1222 vaccination. These receptors were taken from an adult in good health.

J is TRBJ2-1 and V is TRBV19; 8 bases align to TRBD2. Germline CDR1 is LNHDA and CDR2 is SQIVND (reference sequence). The CDR3 loop spans 14 amino acids. With 7 bases clipped from V and 3 bases from J, the junction kept 5 bases outside the gene matches. The CDR3 coding sequence is TGTGCCAGTACTCCGGGACTAGGCTACAATGAGCAGTTCTTC. Translated, it gives CASTPGLGYNEQFF.

V is TRBV16 and J is TRBJ1-1; TRBD1 might be the D (5 bases). The V end lost 6 bases, the J end lost 1 base, and 12 bases lay between the germline ends. In germline, CDR1 is KGHSY, CDR2 FQNENV. The CDR3 loop spans 14 amino acids. For the CDR3, the DNA is TGTGCCAGCAGTTCGGAGAGGGGGAACACTGAAGCTTTCTTT. This encodes CASSSERGNTEAFF. Variable domain in full (rest from reference TRBV16 and TRBJ1-1): GEEVAQTPKHLVRGEGQKAKLYCAPIKGHSYVFWYQQVLKNEFKFLISFQNENVFDETGMPKERFSAKCLPNSPCSLEIQATKLEDSAVYFCASSSERGNTEAFFGQGTRLTVV.

The rearrangement uses TRBV19 and TRBJ2-7, with D unresolved. Germline lookup yields CDR1 LNHDA and CDR2 SQIVND (reference sequence). Trimming left V 4 bases short and J 3 bases short, with 7 bases between. The CDR3 is made up of 12 amino acids. The CDR3 loop is CASSTENYEQYF. The CDR3 DNA sequence: TGTGCCAGTAGTACAGAGAACTACGAGCAGTACTTC.

This chain connects TRBV7-9 to TRBJ1-1; 7 bases align to TRBD1. The CDR3 totals 14 residues. Germline assignment: CDR1 SEHNR and CDR2 FQNEAQ (reference sequence). Trimming at V came to 5 bases and at J to 5 bases, leaving 8 bases not matched to a gene. The CDR3 bases are TGTGCCAGCAGCCCCAGGACAGGAAGGACTGAAGCTTTCTTT. This translates into CASSPRTGRTEAFF.

This rearrangement joins TRBV12-3 or TRBV12-4 to TRBJ1-5, with D unresolved. The CDR3 contains 13 residues. V lost 3 bases, J lost 5 bases, and 8 bases lay in between. Written as DNA, the CDR3 is TGTGCCAGCAGTTTGACGGACTATCAGCCCCAGCATTTT. Its translation is CASSLTDYQPQHF.

The chain recombines TRBV5-1 with TRBJ1-2; TRBD1 aligns across 7 bases. The CDR3 extends over 16 amino acids. CDR1 is SGHRS and CDR2 is YFSETQ in the germline V gene. The V and J ends lost 0 bases and 7 bases, in that order; junction bases with no gene match: 12. As DNA, the CDR3 is TGCGCCAGCAGCTTGGTCTTGGGACAGCGTGAGGGTGGCTACACCTTC. Its protein product is CASSLVLGQREGGYTF.

This chain connects TRBV30 to TRBJ2-1; 14 bases match TRBD2. Germline loops: CDR1 GTSNPN, CDR2 SVGIG (reference sequence). This CDR3 is 15 amino acids long. V was clipped by 5 bases and J by 8 bases; unmatched bases: 8. The CDR3 nucleotides read TGTGCCTGGGACCCTGGGACTAGCGGGAGACATGAGCAGTTCTTC. Protein product: CAWDPGTSGRHEQFF.

This sequence joins TRBV24-1 and TRBJ2-1; 8 bases match TRBD2. Trimming took 3 bases from V and 7 from J; bases not matched to a gene: 7. Germline CDR1 reads KGHDR; CDR2 reads SFDVKD. CDR3 length: 15 residues. The CDR3: CATSDSGRKGNEQFF. In nucleotides, the CDR3 is TGTGCCACCAGTGATAGCGGGAGAAAGGGTAATGAGCAGTTCTTC.

This clone has just one count. The chain carries TRBV5-1 and TRBJ2-2; TRBD2 matches at 10 bases. From germline, CDR1 is SGHRS and CDR2 YFSETQ. V dropped 3 bases and J dropped 1; count of bases not matched to a gene: 3. The CDR3 loop spans 16 amino acids. The CDR3, as DNA: TGCGCCAGCAGCTCTCTAGCGGGGGTGAACACCGGGGAGCTGTTTTTT. Amino acids: CASSSLAGVNTGELFF.

This clone was observed a few times. The J gene is TRBJ1-1, the V gene TRBV2; no clear D gene. Trimming pared 6 bases from V and 1 base from J, leaving 6 bases between. The CDR3 loop spans 12 amino acids. Germline values: CDR1 SNHLY, CDR2 FYNNEI. CDR3 protein: CASRERNTEAFF. DNA of the CDR3: TGTGCCAGCAGAGAACGGAACACTGAAGCTTTCTTT. Based on the CDR3 plus reference TRBV2 and TRBJ1-1, the full variable domain is EPEVTQTPSHQVTQMGQEVILRCVPISNHLYFYWYRQILGQKVEFLVSFYNNEISEKSEIFDDQFSVERPDGSNFTLKIRSTKLEDSAMYFCASRERNTEAFFGQGTRLTVV.

This clone has a handful of counts. The J gene is TRBJ1-1, the V gene TRBV27; D is perhaps TRBD1 (5 bases). Looked up from germline, CDR1 is MNHEY and CDR2 is SMNVEV (reference sequence). The ends were cut back, 5 bases at V and 7 bases at J, with 17 bases in the middle. The CDR3 is 14 residues long. This chain's CDR3 is CASSRAGEGSEAFF. The CDR3 region has the DNA TGTGCCAGCAGTAGAGCGGGGGAGGGGAGTGAAGCTTTCTTT.

The genes are TRBV7-9 and TRBJ1-2; D is possibly TRBD1 (5 bases). This CDR3 contains 13 residues. From germline, CDR1 is SEHNR and CDR2 FQNEAQ (reference sequence). V lost 6 bases and J lost 7, with 15 bases in between. The CDR3 spells CASRLLQGTGYTF. DNA of the CDR3: TGTGCCAGCAGACTACTCCAGGGTACTGGCTACACCTTC.

The chain links TRBV24-1 to TRBJ2-1; D is perhaps TRBD1 (6 bases). Germline V gives CDR1 KGHDR, CDR2 SFDVKD. CDR3 length: 15 residues. The ends were cut back, 5 bases at V and 0 bases at J, with 10 bases in the middle. CDR3 nucleotides: TGTGCCACCAGTGGGGGACATGACTCCTACAATGAGCAGTTCTTC. Translating it yields CATSGGHDSYNEQFF.

V usage is TRBV3-1 (or the pseudogene TRBV3-2) and J usage is TRBJ2-1; D may be TRBD2 (5 bases). Germline V gene sequence: CDR1 LGHDT, CDR2 YNNKEL (reference sequence). V lost 4 bases and J 5 bases, leaving 12 bases between the germline ends. The length of the CDR3 is 14 residues. The CDR3, as DNA: TGTGCCAGCAGCCCACCTACCGGGAACAATGAGCAGTTCTTC. This sequence encodes CASSPPTGNNEQFF.

This clone appeared once. The J gene is TRBJ1-1, the V gene TRBV11-2; unclear D gene. Germline CDR1 SGHAT, CDR2 FQNNGV. CDR3 size: 13 residues. Trimming took 5 bases from V and 4 from J, leaving 11 bases between them. In DNA, the CDR3 is TGTGCCAGCAGCGCGGGAGCCGGCACTGAAGCTTTCTTT. Its protein product is CASSAGAGTEAFF.

Here the CDR3 DNA reads TGTGCCAGCACTTTTACCAGCCCCTATAATTCACCCCTCCACTTT. Amino acid sequence: CASTFTSPYNSPLHF. The rearrangement joins TRBV27 to TRBJ1-6; D is unclear. In germline, CDR1 is MNHEY, CDR2 SMNVEV (reference sequence). Deletions cut 7 bases from V and 2 bases from J, with 12 bases between. The CDR3 loop spans 15 amino acids.

This chain connects TRBV6-5 to TRBJ1-2; D gene uncertain. Germline V gene sequence: CDR1 MNHEY, CDR2 SVGAGI. There are 13 residues in the CDR3. V dropped 6 bases and J dropped 0 bases, with 8 bases sitting between them. The CDR3 loop is CASRLDTNYGYTF. CDR3 nucleotides: TGTGCCAGCAGACTCGACACTAACTATGGCTACACCTTC.